This T cell receptor beta chain derives from a study of CD8+ T cells in alopecia areata (dated by TCRdb to the late 2010s). Notes on the research overall: Treated patients were enrolled in an open-label pilot trial of oral tofacitinib, 5 to 10 mg twice daily, for moderate-to-severe alopecia areata. Patients stayed on tofacitinib for 6 to 18 months and then had 6 months of follow-up off drug so that delayed response and recurrence could be assessed. High-throughput TCRbeta sequencing was used to examine T cell clonal expansion in alopecia areata in both the C3H/HeJ mouse model and human patients. On the human side, TCRbeta sequencing was run on scalp tissue and on sorted CD4+ and CD8+ peripheral blood T cells from healthy controls and from alopecia areata patients with either patchy or totalis/universalis disease. Tofacitinib-treated patients had biopsies at baseline and at 4 and 24 weeks of treatment, with a later scalp biopsy in several patients. Clonality in the scalp was compared among normal scalp (n=4), patchy alopecia areata scalp (n=8), and alopecia totalis/universalis scalp (n=8). RNA came from the PAXgene miRNA kit for fixed scalp, the miRNeasy kit for PBMCs, and the RNeasy kit for mouse skin. TCRbeta CDR3 regions were amplified by immunoSEQ multiplex PCR using 35 Vbeta forward and 13 Jbeta reverse primers. Points the paper makes about the study in general: TCR sequences shared between patients were less clear than in mice, possibly partly because of HLA diversity in the patient population. Scalp TCR repertoire analysis is complicated because resident alphabeta T cells in normal human skin are also sequenced, whereas mouse skin is dominated by gammadelta T cells. Compared with normal scalp, lesional scalp, particularly in alopecia totalis/universalis, had higher clonality and more expanded CD8+ clones, which suggests antigenic drive.

This clone showed up just a few times. This clone's antigen is unknown. No base quality values were provided; no much bigger clone lies one nucleotide off. Libraries were made using the immunoSEQ multiplex PCR assay. RNA was extracted from all samples and reverse transcribed into cDNA as template for TCR sequencing. First-strand cDNA was synthesized with SuperScript III using a 2:1 mix of oligo-dT and random hexamers. A synthetic immune receptor repertoire was used to gauge amplification bias, and whatever bias remained was removed computationally. In the paper's pipeline: Raw reads were preprocessed for error removal, and CDR3 was defined according to IMGT conventions as running from the conserved cysteine to phenylalanine. Clonality was computed as 1 minus the Shannon entropy, with the entropy normalized by log2 of the number of productive unique TCRs. CD4 or CD8 identity of scalp clones was inferred by cross-referencing scalp TCRbeta sequences with sorted blood CD4 and CD8 repertoires. TCRdb took over this immuneACCESS table, retaining in-frame rearrangements with V and J assigned. Such tables are incomplete; in checked studies, under half of the missing clones stem from an unresolved V gene, and the remainder is unexplained. The V and J calls and clone size are taken from that table; D and trimming were inferred from the DNA. The sample has some 130,000 clones on record, about 50% of them singletons. The leading ten clones occupy roughly a sixth of the sample.

Sample time point, as interpreted from the label and publication: baseline before oral tofacitinib. Peripheral blood and lesional scalp punch biopsies were obtained from patients with alopecia areata. After PBMCs were isolated by density centrifugation and stained for CD3, CD4 and CD8, a FACSAria was used to sort CD4+ and CD8+ T cells. CDR1 and CDR2 are read off the germline V gene (reference sequence) as GTSNPN and SVGIG. CDR3 length: 13 amino acids, cysteine to phenylalanine. Only the CDR3 portion is preserved as DNA: 39 bases, with reading frame beginning at the first base. Trimmed from V: 4 bases; trimmed from J: 6 bases; junction bases lacking a gene match: 9.

The chain is assembled from TRBV30 and TRBJ2-7; the central 7 bases match TRBD2. The clonotype comes from a human donor with alopecia areata. Sequences were derived from CD8+ T cells sorted from blood, sampled at week 0. The bases read TGTGCCTGGAAGAAAGGACTAGTCGGCGAGCAGTACTTC. Its protein is CAWKKGLVGEQYF.